This is a list of T cell receptor beta chains from one sample in a study of OX40 agonist ivuxolimab in advanced cancers. Clones were read by immunoSEQ multiplex PCR, and TCRdb kept only the in-frame ones, dropping some. The sample contains some 74,000 clones, approximately 91% of which appear only once. The sample consisted of CD4+ or CD8+ T cells sorted from blood, taken in a trial of the OX40 agonist ivuxolimab. The receptors shown here come from an adult with an advanced solid tumor such as melanoma, head and neck, liver or kidney cancer. Both conserved end residues are part of each CDR3. The D gene is left open where the match is weak. Clone size is not always given. Where it is, it says once, few, many or a class for expanded clones.

>TRBD1|few|TRBV5-1|TRBJ2-1
CASKNSGTGIDEQFF
TGCGCCAGTAAAAACTCCGGGACAGGGATAGATGAGCAGTTCTTC
>-|-|TRBV5-1|TRBJ2-2
CASSFGPVRGELFF
TGCGCCAGCAGCTTTGGCCCCGTACGCGGGGAGCTGTTTTTT
>-|-|TRBV2|TRBJ1-2
CASTYGLGYGYTF
TGTGCCAGCACCTACGGCCTAGGCTATGGCTACACCTTC
>-|-|TRBV19|TRBJ1-5
CASSISEQSAQPQHF
TGTGCCAGTAGTATAAGTGAACAGAGCGCTCAGCCCCAGCATTTT
>-|-|TRBV7-9|TRBJ1-1
CASSLGTRGGAEAFF
TGTGCCAGCAGCTTGGGTACAAGAGGGGGGGCTGAAGCTTTCTTT
>-|-|TRBV11-1|TRBJ2-2
CASSHLASGELFF
TGTGCCAGCAGCCATCTAGCGTCCGGGGAGCTGTTTTTT
>-|-|TRBV6-5|TRBJ1-5
CASSYMAGQPQHF
TGTGCCAGCAGTTATATGGCCGGTCAGCCCCAGCATTTT
>-|-|TRBV21-1|TRBJ2-7
CASSNTGGLGEQYF
TGTGCCAGCAGCAATACAGGGGGCTTGGGGGAGCAGTACTTC
>-|-|TRBV6-5|TRBJ2-7
CASSSSLAVSYEQYF
TGTGCCAGCAGTTCCTCTTTAGCGGTTTCCTACGAGCAGTACTTC
>-|-|TRBV10-2|TRBJ1-5
CASSLRGQPQHF
TGCGCCAGCAGCCTGAGGGGTCAGCCCCAGCATTTT
>TRBD2|-|TRBV30|TRBJ2-3
CAWSGLVAGGADTQYF
TGTGCCTGGAGTGGGTTGGTGGCGGGAGGAGCAGATACGCAGTATTTT
>-|-|TRBV9|TRBJ2-7
CASSVAGGVGGPYEQYF
TGTGCCAGCAGCGTAGCTGGGGGAGTGGGAGGCCCCTACGAGCAGTACTTC
>TRBD2|once|TRBV5-1|TRBJ2-1
CASSPGLAGGNEQFF
TGCGCCAGCAGCCCCGGACTAGCGGGGGGAAATGAGCAGTTCTTC
>-|-|TRBV7-9|TRBJ2-7
CASTLRRTANTYEQYF
TGTGCCAGCACCCTAAGACGGACAGCCAATACCTACGAGCAGTACTTC